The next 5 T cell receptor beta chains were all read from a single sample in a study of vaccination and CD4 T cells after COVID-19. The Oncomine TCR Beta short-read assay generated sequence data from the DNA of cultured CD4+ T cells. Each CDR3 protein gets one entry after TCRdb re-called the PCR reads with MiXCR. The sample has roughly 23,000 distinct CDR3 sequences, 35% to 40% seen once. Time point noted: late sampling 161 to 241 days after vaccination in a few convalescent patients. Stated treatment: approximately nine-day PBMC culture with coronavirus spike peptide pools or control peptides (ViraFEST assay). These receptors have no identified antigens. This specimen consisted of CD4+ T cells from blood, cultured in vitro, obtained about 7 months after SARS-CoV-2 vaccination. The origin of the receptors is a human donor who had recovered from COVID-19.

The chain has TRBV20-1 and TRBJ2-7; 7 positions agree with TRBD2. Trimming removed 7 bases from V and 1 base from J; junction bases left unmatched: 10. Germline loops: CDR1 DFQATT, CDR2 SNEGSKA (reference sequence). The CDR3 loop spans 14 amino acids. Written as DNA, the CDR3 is TGCAGTGTCCTAGAGGGGACTAATTCCTACGAGCAGTACTTC. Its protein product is CSVLEGTNSYEQYF.

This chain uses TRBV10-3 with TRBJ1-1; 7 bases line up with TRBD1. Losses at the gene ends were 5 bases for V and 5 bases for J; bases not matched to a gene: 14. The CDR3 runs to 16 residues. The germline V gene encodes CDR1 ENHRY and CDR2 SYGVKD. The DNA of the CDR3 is TGTGCCATCAGTAAGCACAGGGACCAGGGGGAGACTGAAGCTTTCTTT. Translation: CAISKHRDQGETEAFF.

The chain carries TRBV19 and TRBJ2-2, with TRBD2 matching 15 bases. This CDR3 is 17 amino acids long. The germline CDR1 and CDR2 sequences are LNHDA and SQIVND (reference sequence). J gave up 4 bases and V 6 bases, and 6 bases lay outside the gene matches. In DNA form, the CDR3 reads TGTGCCAGTAGCTCCGGACTAGCGGGGGGGAGCACCGGGGAGCTGTTTTTT. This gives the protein CASSSGLAGGSTGELFF.

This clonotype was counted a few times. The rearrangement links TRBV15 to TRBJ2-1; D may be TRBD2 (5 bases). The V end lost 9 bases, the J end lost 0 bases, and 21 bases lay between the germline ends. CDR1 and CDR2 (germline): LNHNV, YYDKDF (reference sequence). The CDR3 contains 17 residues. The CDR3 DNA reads TGTGCCACGAGGACCTACCAAGCGGTGAGCTCCTACAATGAGCAGTTCTTC. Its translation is CATRTYQAVSSYNEQFF.

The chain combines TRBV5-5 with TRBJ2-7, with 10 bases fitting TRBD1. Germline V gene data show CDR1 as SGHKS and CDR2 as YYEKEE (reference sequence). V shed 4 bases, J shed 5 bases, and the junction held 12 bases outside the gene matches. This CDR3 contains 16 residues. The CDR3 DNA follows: TGTGCCAGCAGCCCTCGCCCCGGGACAGGGGATCACGAGCAGTACTTC. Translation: CASSPRPGTGDHEQYF.